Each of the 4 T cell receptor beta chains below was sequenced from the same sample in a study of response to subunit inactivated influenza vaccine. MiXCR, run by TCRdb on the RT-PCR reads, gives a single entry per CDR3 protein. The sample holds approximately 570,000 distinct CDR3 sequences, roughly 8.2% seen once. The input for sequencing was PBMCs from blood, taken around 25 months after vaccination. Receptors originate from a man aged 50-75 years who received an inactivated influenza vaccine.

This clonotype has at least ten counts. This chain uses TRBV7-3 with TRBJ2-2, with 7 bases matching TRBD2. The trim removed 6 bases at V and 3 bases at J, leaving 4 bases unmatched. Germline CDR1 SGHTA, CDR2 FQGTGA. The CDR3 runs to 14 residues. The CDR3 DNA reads TGTGCCAGCAGACCTAGCGGCGACACCGGGGAGCTGTTTTTT. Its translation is CASRPSGDTGELFF.

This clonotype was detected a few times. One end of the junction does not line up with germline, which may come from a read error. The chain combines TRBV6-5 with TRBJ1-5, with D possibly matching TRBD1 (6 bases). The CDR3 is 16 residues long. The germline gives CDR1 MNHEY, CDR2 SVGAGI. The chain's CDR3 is CASSDSQQGGKMPQHF. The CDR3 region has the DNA TGTGCCAGCAGTGACTCCCAACAGGGCGGTAAAATGCCCCAGCATTTT.

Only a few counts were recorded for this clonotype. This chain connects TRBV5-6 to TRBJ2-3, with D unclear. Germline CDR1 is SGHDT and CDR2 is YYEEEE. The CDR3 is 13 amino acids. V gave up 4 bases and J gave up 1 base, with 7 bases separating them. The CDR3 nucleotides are TGTGCCAGCAGCAACTACCGCACAGATACGCAGTATTTT. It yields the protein CASSNYRTDTQYF.

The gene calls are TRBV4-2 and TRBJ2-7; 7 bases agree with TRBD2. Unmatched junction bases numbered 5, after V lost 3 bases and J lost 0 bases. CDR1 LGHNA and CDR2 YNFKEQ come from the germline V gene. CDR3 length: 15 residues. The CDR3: CASSQSGGSSYEQYF. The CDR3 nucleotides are TGTGCCAGCAGCCAGTCGGGGGGAAGCTCCTACGAGCAGTACTTC.